The T cell receptor (beta chain) described here comes from a study of neoadjuvant anti-PD-1 for oral cavity cancer. Turning to the study itself: Most patients had three to four biweekly doses of 3 mg/kg nivolumab before resection. Patients without progression got a fourth dose around day 43. Findings of the study overall: With a few patients per group, TCR findings need larger cohorts.

This CDR3 contains 13 residues. Germline V gives CDR1 LNHDA, CDR2 SQIVND (reference sequence). Losses at the gene ends were 8 bases for V and 4 bases for J; bases not matched to a gene: 3. A note on this clone: No antigen is known for it.

Documented time point: after neoadjuvant nivolumab, at surgical resection. Profiled with immunoSEQ multiplex PCR; TCRdb holds only in-frame clones, not every one. The table records around 15,000 clones, roughly 35% of them present only once. V usage is TRBV19 and J usage is TRBJ2-5, with 11 bases lining up with TRBD2. The material was tumor tissue, obtained after nivolumab (anti-PD-1) treatment. The receptor was derived from a person aged 35 to 85 with oral cavity squamous cell carcinoma. The DNA of the CDR3 is TGTGCCAGTGGGCTAGCGGGGGGAGAGACCCAGTACTTC. Translated, it gives CASGLAGGETQYF.